This T cell receptor (beta chain) was sequenced in a study of CD8+ T cells in alopecia areata. General study results and limits: The study found TCR sharing across patients less clear than in mice, possibly for HLA reasons. Scalp samples also yield sequences from resident alphabeta T cells of normal skin.

V lost 6 bases to trimming and J lost 8 bases, with 10 bases between them. The CDR3 loop spans 11 amino acids. CDR1 and CDR2 from the germline V gene are ENHRY and SYGVKD. CD4+ and CD8+ T cells were sorted from PBMCs. With respect to this clone: Its antigen remains unidentified.

Extraction and reverse transcription of RNA yielded cDNA as the sequencing template. The protocol was immunoSEQ multiplex PCR, while the TCRdb copy is restricted to in-frame clones and leaves out a portion. The sample holds hundreds of thousands of clones; 65% to 70% are singletons and the top ten take 1.2%. The receptor was derived from a human donor with alopecia areata. The chain employs TRBV10-3 and TRBJ1-2; TRBD1 might be the D (6 bases). Source: CD4+ T cells sorted from blood, taken at week 0. In DNA form, the CDR3 reads TGTGCCATCAGAGCAGGGGTCGGCTACACCTTC. Translated: CAIRAGVGYTF.